This T cell receptor (beta chain) was profiled in a study of low-dose radiotherapy and immunotherapy resistance in tumors. With TRAV- and TRBV-specific primers, first-strand cDNA was made, covering the alpha and beta chains. TCRs underwent around 20 PCR cycles of amplification with a constant-region primer and V-primer adapter. TCRdb redid the calling of the reads with MiXCR, one entry per CDR3 protein. The table has about 35,000 distinct CDR3 sequences, around 20% seen once. The time point is: after trial treatment. Treatment meaning: LDRT plus nivolumab, ipilimumab, low-dose cyclophosphamide and aspirin (RACIN trial). The V and J ends lost 0 bases and 0 bases respectively, with 7 bases between them. The CDR3 consists of 15 residues. The germline CDR1 and CDR2 sequences are SGHNT and YYREEE (reference sequence). This clonotype has a count of ten or more.

This receptor was taken from a female donor with ovarian cancer. The chain employs TRBV5-4 and TRBJ1-5; D not resolved. The source was PBMCs, collected after low-dose radiotherapy plus immunotherapy. Here the CDR3 reads CASSLAPDSNQPQHF. The DNA for the CDR3 is TGTGCCAGCAGCTTGGCCCCTGATAGCAATCAGCCCCAGCATTTT.